These T cell receptor beta chains were read from a single sample in a study of T-cell memory formation after mild COVID-19. TCRdb re-called the 5' RACE reads through MiXCR, storing one row per CDR3 protein. The sample includes roughly 200,000 distinct CDR3 sequences, 20% to 25% of them seen just once. Sequenced input: PBMCs or a T cell subset sorted from them (not recorded which). The source of these receptors is an adult woman who had mild COVID-19 (a few samples of this study predate the infection). Cell type and time point are not known. Each CDR3 is given with its conserved first and last residue. The D gene is left open where the match is weak. Some rows have no size entry. The others give once, few or many, or a class for an expanded clone.

cdr3_aa cdr3_nt v_call clone_size d_call j_call
CASSQDTPSEQYF TGCGCCAGCAGCCAAGATACCCCGTCCGAGCAGTACTTC TRBV4-3 - - TRBJ2-7
CASSLVASNSYNEQFF TGTGCCAGCAGCTTAGTGGCCTCAAACTCCTACAATGAGCAGTTCTTC TRBV11-2 - - TRBJ2-1
CASSGLADEQYF TGTGCCAGCAGCGGACTAGCAGATGAGCAGTACTTC TRBV12-3/TRBV12-4 - TRBD2 TRBJ2-7
CASSGAWQGAMETQYF TGTGCCAGCAGCGGTGCCTGGCAGGGGGCTATGGAGACCCAGTACTTC TRBV7-9 few TRBD1 TRBJ2-5
CSARAQDSSGNTIYF TGCAGTGCTAGAGCCCAGGACTCCTCTGGAAACACCATATATTTT TRBV20-1 - - TRBJ1-3
CATSSSRGNQPQHF TGTGCCACCAGCAGTTCCAGGGGAAATCAGCCCCAGCATTTT TRBV15 - - TRBJ1-5
CASSEGTGNTGELFF TGTGCCAGCAGTGAAGGGACAGGGAATACCGGGGAGCTGTTTTTT TRBV6-1 - TRBD1 TRBJ2-2
CSVELPDEGATYEQYF TGCAGCGTTGAATTGCCGGATGAGGGGGCCACCTACGAGCAGTACTTC TRBV29-1 - TRBD1 TRBJ2-7
CASSLGRRDGNTIYF TGTGCCAGCAGCTTAGGTCGCAGGGATGGAAACACCATATATTTT TRBV7-9 - - TRBJ1-3
CASSLGPVGTLGYNEQFF TGTGCCAGCAGCTTAGGGCCCGTTGGGACCTTGGGGTACAATGAGCAGTTCTTC TRBV13 few - TRBJ2-1
CATRRGGRTEAFF TGTGCCACCAGGCGGGGAGGTCGGACTGAAGCTTTCTTT TRBV24-1 - - TRBJ1-1
CASSLAAGAGSGNTIYF TGTGCCAGCAGCTTAGCGGCAGGGGCGGGCTCTGGAAACACCATATATTTT TRBV7-6 - - TRBJ1-3
CASSSPSAYEQYF TGTGCCAGCAGCTCCCCTAGCGCCTACGAGCAGTACTTC TRBV7-9 - - TRBJ2-7
CASSLQRTSYEQYF TGTGCCAGCAGTTTGCAGAGGACCTCCTACGAGCAGTACTTC TRBV12-3/TRBV12-4 few - TRBJ2-7
CATSDNTGGAGQETQYF TGTGCCACCAGTGATAATACAGGGGGCGCAGGTCAAGAGACCCAGTACTTC TRBV24-1 - TRBD1 TRBJ2-5
CASSDGGAAEQFF TGTGCCAGCAGTGATGGTGGAGCGGCCGAGCAGTTCTTC TRBV12-3/TRBV12-4 few - TRBJ2-1
CASSQDPSYGYGYTF TGCGCCAGCAGCCAAGACCCCTCCTACGGCTATGGCTACACCTTC TRBV4-1 few - TRBJ1-2
CAGSQGRELFF TGTGCCGGATCCCAGGGCAGGGAGCTGTTTTTT TRBV7-6 - - TRBJ2-2
CASTSDRGIAGASTDTQYF TGTGCCAGCACCTCGGACAGGGGCATAGCGGGGGCTAGCACAGATACGCAGTATTTT TRBV7-9 - - TRBJ2-3
CASSVGSGSSGTDTQYF TGTGCCAGCAGCGTAGGTAGCGGGAGTTCGGGCACAGATACGCAGTATTTT TRBV9 - TRBD2 TRBJ2-3
CASSPSLLGEQYF TGTGCCAGCAGTCCCTCCCTCCTCGGGGAGCAGTACTTC TRBV12-3/TRBV12-4 few - TRBJ2-7
CSARGELGFDQPQHF TGCAGTGCTAGGGGGGAATTGGGGTTCGATCAGCCCCAGCATTTT TRBV20-1 few - TRBJ1-5
CASSYSWDRGDTEAFF TGTGCCAGCAGTTACTCTTGGGACAGGGGTGACACTGAAGCTTTCTTT TRBV6-2/TRBV6-3 - TRBD1 TRBJ1-1
CASSDDHLAATGELFF TGTGCCAGCAGTGATGACCACCTAGCGGCCACCGGGGAGCTGTTTTTT TRBV6-4 - TRBD2 TRBJ2-2